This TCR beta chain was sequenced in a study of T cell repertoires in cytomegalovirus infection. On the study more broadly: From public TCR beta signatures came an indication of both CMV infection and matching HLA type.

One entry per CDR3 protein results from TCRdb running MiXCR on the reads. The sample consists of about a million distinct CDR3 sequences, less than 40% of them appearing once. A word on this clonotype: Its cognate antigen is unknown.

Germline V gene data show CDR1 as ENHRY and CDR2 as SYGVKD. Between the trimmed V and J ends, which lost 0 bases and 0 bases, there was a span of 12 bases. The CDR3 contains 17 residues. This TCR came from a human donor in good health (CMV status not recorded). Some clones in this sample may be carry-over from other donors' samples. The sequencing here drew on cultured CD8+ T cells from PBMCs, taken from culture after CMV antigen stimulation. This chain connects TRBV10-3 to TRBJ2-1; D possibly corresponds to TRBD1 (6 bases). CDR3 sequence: CAISESEETGSYNEQFF. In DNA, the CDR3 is TGTGCCATCAGTGAGTCAGAGGAGACAGGCTCCTACAATGAGCAGTTCTTC.